The sequence of this T cell receptor beta chain was determined in a study of blood T cells in healthy people across ages. The table lists this clonotype with a few counts. Its cognate antigen is unknown. Study-level findings and limits: Versus aged donors, long-lived donors had higher diversity and more naive CD4+ cells. Higher naive T cell percentage went strongly together with higher TCR beta diversity.

The CDR3 covers 12 residues. Germline V gives CDR1 SQVTM, CDR2 ANQGSEA. V gave up 6 bases and J gave up 5 bases; unmatched junction bases: 4. Alongside a J-beta primer mix, a sample-barcoded 5' primer served in a second PCR lasting about 6 to 11 cycles. Each cDNA molecule, via a template-switch adaptor with 12 random nucleotides, was tagged. TCRdb passed the 5' RACE reads through MiXCR, listing each CDR3 protein once. In the table there are 2 million or so distinct CDR3 sequences, less than 50% of which are singletons. The specimen was blood. The sequence was collected from a woman aged 40 to 50 in good health. The chain couples TRBV29-1 to TRBJ2-1; 7 bases fit TRBD1. This CDR3 is CSVKDRNNEQFF. CDR3 bases: TGCAGCGTGAAGGACAGGAACAATGAGCAGTTCTTC.